The 21 T cell receptor beta chains below come from one sample, sequenced in a study of blood T cell repertoires in COVID-19. Measured with immunoSEQ multiplex PCR; TCRdb has only the in-frame clones, and not every one. The data contain about 80,000 clones, roughly 88% of them seen just once; the ten biggest clones take up about 7%. Sequenced: peripheral blood. These receptors all stem from a woman over 75 with acute or convalescent COVID-19.

The genes are TRBV4-2 and TRBJ2-2, with 9 bases lining up with TRBD2. The CDR3 runs to 14 residues. Germline trimming cut 3 bases from V and 8 bases from J; bases unmatched to any gene: 4. Germline lookup yields CDR1 LGHNA and CDR2 YNFKEQ. The CDR3 sequence: CASSQLAGRGELFF. CDR3 sequence (DNA): TGTGCCAGCAGCCAGCTAGCGGGGCGTGGGGAGCTGTTTTTT.

This chain uses TRBV29-1 with TRBJ1-2; D is uncertain. The V and J ends lost 1 base and 7 bases respectively, with 7 bases between them. This CDR3 spans 11 amino acids. CDR1 is SQVTM, CDR2 ANQGSEA, per germline. This CDR3 is CSVEAIGGYTF. In DNA form, the CDR3 reads TGCAGCGTTGAAGCCATCGGTGGCTACACCTTC.

J is TRBJ1-1 and V is TRBV10-3; the D is unclear. Germline values: CDR1 ENHRY, CDR2 SYGVKD. Trimming shortened V by 5 bases and J by 2 bases, and 12 bases separated the two germline ends. The CDR3 spans 14 residues. The CDR3 nucleotides read TGTGCCATCAGTCAAGGCGGAAAAAACACTGAAGCTTTCTTT. Protein product: CAISQGGKNTEAFF.

This sequence joins TRBV3-1 (or the pseudogene TRBV3-2) and TRBJ1-1; 7 positions match TRBD1. This CDR3 has 13 residues. Trimming removed 5 bases from V and 13 bases from J; junction bases left unmatched: 13. Germline CDR1 is LGHDT and CDR2 is YNNKEL (reference sequence). The CDR3 sequence is CASSAQDRSSGFF. DNA of the CDR3: TGTGCCAGCAGCGCCCAGGACAGGAGCTCAGGTTTCTTT.

The chain couples TRBV7-2 to TRBJ2-1; D is possibly TRBD1 (5 bases). Looked up from germline, CDR1 is SGHTA and CDR2 is FQGNSA. V lost 5 bases and J 6 bases, leaving 17 bases between the germline ends. The CDR3 has 15 residues. The CDR3 nucleotides are TGTGCCAGCAGCCCCCAGTTGGGCAGGGCCAATGAGCAGTTCTTC. This sequence encodes CASSPQLGRANEQFF.

This clone occurred a few times. The chain recombines TRBV11-3 with TRBJ2-1, with a weak D call TRBD2 (6 bases). V was cut by 1 base and J by 6 bases, with 10 bases left in between. The CDR3 has 14 residues. Germline loops: CDR1 SGHNT, CDR2 YENEEA. CDR3: CASSLGQGGNEQFF. In DNA form, the CDR3 reads TGTGCCAGCAGCTTAGGGCAGGGAGGCAATGAGCAGTTCTTC.

Turning to this clone: Additional DNA sequences in this sample encode the identical CDR3. The V and J genes are TRBV12-3 or TRBV12-4 and TRBJ2-7; the D gene is possibly TRBD1 (5 bases). V lost 6 bases and J lost 3, with 6 bases in between. This CDR3 contains 11 residues. The CDR3 DNA reads as TGTGCCAGCAGCCAGGGCTACGAGCAGTACTTC. It encodes CASSQGYEQYF.

The chain uses TRBV25-1 and TRBJ1-6; D is uncertain. CDR1 MGHDK and CDR2 SYGVNS come from the germline V gene. V gave up 2 bases and J gave up 9 bases, with 11 bases separating them. The CDR3 covers 14 residues. The CDR3 protein is CASSEVGRTSPLHF. CDR3 DNA sequence: TGTGCCAGCAGTGAAGTAGGGAGGACTTCACCCCTCCACTTT.

The CDR3 loop reads CASGSSTGANVLTF. The CDR3 DNA reads as TGTGCCAGCGGGAGTTCTACTGGGGCCAACGTCCTGACTTTC. The chain has TRBV6-6 and TRBJ2-6; a possible D gene is TRBD2 (5 bases). The V gene's germline CDR1 is MNHNY and CDR2 SVGAGI (reference sequence). The germline V and J ends were trimmed by 8 bases and 2 bases, with 10 bases remaining between them. The CDR3 extends over 14 amino acids.

About this clone itself: Other DNA sequences in the sample encode the same CDR3. The V call is TRBV19, the J call TRBJ1-2; D is undetermined. This CDR3 is 13 amino acids long. With 5 bases removed from V and 1 base from J, the gap between germline ends came to 8 bases. Germline V gene data show CDR1 as LNHDA and CDR2 as SQIVND (reference sequence). The CDR3 here is CASSRGFNYGYTF. As DNA, the CDR3 is TGTGCCAGTAGTCGAGGGTTTAACTATGGCTACACCTTC.

The rearrangement uses TRBV11-2 and TRBJ1-2; possibly TRBD1 for D (5 bases). CDR1 is SGHAT and CDR2 is FQNNGV in the germline V gene. CDR3 length: 15 residues. Trimming shortened V by 1 base and J by 4 bases, and 13 bases separated the two germline ends. The CDR3 DNA reads as TGTGCCAGCAGCTTAGTTCCAGGGTGGGCCTATGGCTACACCTTC. This gives the protein CASSLVPGWAYGYTF.

In its sample, this clone was seen once. This chain links TRBV19 with TRBJ2-5, with 14 positions matching TRBD2. Trimming removed 4 bases from V and 4 bases from J; junction bases left unmatched: 8. This CDR3 region has 17 residues. Germline CDR1 is LNHDA and CDR2 is SQIVND (reference sequence). CDR3: CASSTRGLAGVAETQYF. The CDR3 nucleotides read TGTGCCAGTAGTACTAGGGGACTAGCGGGAGTCGCAGAGACCCAGTACTTC.

The chain employs TRBV6-6 and TRBJ1-5; D might be TRBD1 (5 bases). CDR1 and CDR2 (germline): MNHNY, SVGAGI (reference sequence). The CDR3 covers 14 residues. V was clipped by 5 bases and J by 3 bases, with 11 bases between them. The CDR3 loop is CASSPREYNQPQHF. The CDR3 nucleotides are TGTGCCAGCAGTCCCAGGGAATACAATCAGCCCCAGCATTTT.

The genes are TRBV19 and TRBJ1-4; 7 nucleotides align to TRBD1. This CDR3 spans 16 amino acids. Losses at the gene ends were 4 bases for V and 3 bases for J; bases not matched to a gene: 8. Germline V gives CDR1 LNHDA, CDR2 SQIVND (reference sequence). The CDR3: CASSTSRGAANEKLFF. For the CDR3, the DNA is TGTGCCAGTAGTACCTCCAGGGGGGCAGCTAATGAAAAACTGTTTTTT.

J is TRBJ1-5 and V is TRBV30; 9 positions match TRBD1. The CDR3 runs 14 residues. Germline V gene lookup returns CDR1 GTSNPN and CDR2 SVGIG (reference sequence). The V gene end was trimmed by 1 base and the J gene end by 7 bases; junction bases not matched to a gene: 5. The CDR3 nucleotides are TGTGCCTGGAGTGGACGACAGGGGGGCCAGCCCCAGCATTTT. As protein: CAWSGRQGGQPQHF.

The chain combines TRBV4-3 with TRBJ2-5; no clear D. This CDR3 is 14 amino acids long. Trimming pared 2 bases from V and 2 bases from J, leaving 9 bases between. Germline CDR1 LGHNA, CDR2 YSLEER. The CDR3 spells CASSQTTRQETQYF. The CDR3 DNA is TGCGCCAGCAGCCAAACGACAAGACAAGAGACCCAGTACTTC.

This chain uses TRBV29-1 with TRBJ2-1, with D maybe TRBD2 (5 bases). The germline V and J ends were trimmed by 8 bases and 0 bases, with 11 bases remaining between them. The CDR3 is 13 residues long. The germline gives CDR1 SQVTM, CDR2 ANQGSEA. DNA of the CDR3: TGCAGCTCGGCCCGGGGCTCCTACAATGAGCAGTTCTTC. Protein sequence: CSSARGSYNEQFF.

This clone was picked up one time. The chain uses TRBV9 and TRBJ1-1; no clear D gene. The CDR3 sequence is 14 residues long. The V gene's germline CDR1 is SGDLS and CDR2 YYNGEE. V lost 0 bases to trimming and J lost 4 bases, with 10 bases between them. The CDR3 spells CASSVDPSGTEAFF. For the CDR3, the DNA is TGTGCCAGCAGCGTAGACCCCTCGGGCACTGAAGCTTTCTTT.

This clone was detected only once. The genes are TRBV28 and TRBJ2-7; 7 bases match TRBD2. Germline V CDR1 and CDR2: MDHEN, SYDVKM. CDR3 length: 14 residues. V gave up 3 bases and J gave up 6 bases; unmatched junction bases: 8. DNA for the CDR3: TGTGCCAGCAGTTTCGGGGGAGGGCTCTTCGAGCAGTACTTC. Its protein is CASSFGGGLFEQYF.

This chain links TRBV7-2 with TRBJ2-5, with 11 bases lining up with TRBD2. The V gene's germline CDR1 is SGHTA and CDR2 FQGNSA. V shed 5 bases, J shed 0 bases, and the junction held 5 bases outside the gene matches. This CDR3 is 16 amino acids long. CDR3 residues: CASSPQLAGDQETQYF. The CDR3 bases are TGTGCCAGCAGCCCACAACTAGCGGGGGACCAAGAGACCCAGTACTTC.

The chain links TRBV6-5 to TRBJ2-7, with D tentatively TRBD1 (6 bases). This CDR3 has 13 residues. Per germline, CDR1 MNHEY and CDR2 SVGAGI. V was shortened by 6 bases and J by 1 base, with 10 bases between the two germline ends. The CDR3 sequence: CASRQTGSYEQYF. The CDR3 region has the DNA TGTGCCAGCAGACAAACAGGGTCCTACGAGCAGTACTTC.